The T cell receptor beta chain described here comes from a study of T-cell reconstitution after alpha-beta-depleted transplantation in children. Notes on the study in general: Fresh T-cell production supplied most of the T-cell counts and diversity seen one year after transplant.

This clonotype was found many times. Its target is not known. V lost 0 bases, J lost 4 bases, and 13 bases lay in between. CDR1 is SQVTM, CDR2 ANQGSEA, per germline. The CDR3 loop spans 15 amino acids. TCRbeta library construction was performed incorporating unique molecular identifiers. Each CDR3 protein gets one entry after TCRdb re-called the PCR reads with MiXCR. The data show approximately 300,000 distinct CDR3 sequences, with around 9.1% seen just once and less than 9% held by the top ten. Sequences were derived from PBMCs, sampled before TCRalphabeta/CD19-depleted stem cell transplant. This chain connects TRBV29-1 to TRBJ2-1, with a tentative D call TRBD1 (6 bases). This receptor was obtained from a boy less than two years old with acute myeloid leukemia, due to receive a stem cell transplant. CDR3 DNA: TGCAGCGTTGAAGATTCACAGGGTCTTTACAATGAGCAGTTCTTC. It codes for CSVEDSQGLYNEQFF.